The following is a TCR beta chain sequence with its context. The CDR3 runs 16 residues. Between the trimmed V and J ends, which lost 0 bases and 6 bases, there was a span of 13 bases. The germline V gene encodes CDR1 SGHNT and CDR2 YYREEE (reference sequence). The sample belongs to a study of regulatory T cells in long-lasting Graves disease. Through Arm-PCR of CDR3 regions and iRepertoire HTBI primers, TCR beta libraries were built. TCRdb reprocessed the multiplex PCR reads via MiXCR and lists one record per CDR3 protein. The sample contains 450,000 or so distinct CDR3 sequences, around a fifth of which appear only once. The time point: persistent/refractory GD, antithyroid drugs over 5 years with positive TRAb. PBMC-extracted RNA yielded the TCR library. By American Thyroid Association guidelines, Graves' disease was diagnosed in the cohort.

Specimen: peripheral blood mononuclear cells (PBMCs), collected when the disease was refractory, from a patient treated with antithyroid drugs. The chain joins TRBV5-4 to TRBJ2-6, with TRBD2 as a possible D gene (5 bases). This receptor was taken from a female donor with Graves disease. The CDR3 spells CASSLAFRESANVLTF. The CDR3 DNA sequence: TGTGCCAGCAGCTTGGCCTTTAGGGAGTCGGCCAACGTCCTGACTTTC.